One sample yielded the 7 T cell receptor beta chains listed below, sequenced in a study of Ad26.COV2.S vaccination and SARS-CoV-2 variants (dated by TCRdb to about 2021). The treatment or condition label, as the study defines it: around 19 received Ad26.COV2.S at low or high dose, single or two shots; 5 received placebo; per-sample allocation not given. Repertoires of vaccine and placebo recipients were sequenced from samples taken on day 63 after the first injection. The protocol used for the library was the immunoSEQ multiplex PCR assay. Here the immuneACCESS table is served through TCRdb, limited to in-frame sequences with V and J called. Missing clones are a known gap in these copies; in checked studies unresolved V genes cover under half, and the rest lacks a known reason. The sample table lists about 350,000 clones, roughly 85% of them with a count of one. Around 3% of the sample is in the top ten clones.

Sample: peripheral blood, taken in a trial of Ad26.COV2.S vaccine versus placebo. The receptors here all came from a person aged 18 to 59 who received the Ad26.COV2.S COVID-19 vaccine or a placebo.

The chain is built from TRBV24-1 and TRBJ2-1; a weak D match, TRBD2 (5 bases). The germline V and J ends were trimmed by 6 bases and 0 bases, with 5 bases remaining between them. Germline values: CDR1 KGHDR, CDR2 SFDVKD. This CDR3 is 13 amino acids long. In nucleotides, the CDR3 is TGTGCCACCAGTCGGGGCTCCTACAATGAGCAGTTCTTC. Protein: CATSRGSYNEQFF.

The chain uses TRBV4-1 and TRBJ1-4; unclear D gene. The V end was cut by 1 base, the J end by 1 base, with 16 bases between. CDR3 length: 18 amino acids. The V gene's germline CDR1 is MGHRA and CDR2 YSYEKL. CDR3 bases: TGCGCCAGCAGCCAAGGGAGGGCAGGTGGAGGAACTAATGAAAAACTGTTTTTT. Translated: CASSQGRAGGGTNEKLFF.

CDR3 in amino acids: CASSSANGWETQYF. Written as DNA, the CDR3 is TGTGCCAGCAGCTCCGCAAACGGGTGGGAGACCCAGTACTTC. J is TRBJ2-5 and V is TRBV7-9, with D hard to call. The germline gives CDR1 SEHNR, CDR2 FQNEAQ (reference sequence). The V and J ends lost 4 bases and 5 bases respectively, with 14 bases between them. The CDR3 is 14 amino acids.

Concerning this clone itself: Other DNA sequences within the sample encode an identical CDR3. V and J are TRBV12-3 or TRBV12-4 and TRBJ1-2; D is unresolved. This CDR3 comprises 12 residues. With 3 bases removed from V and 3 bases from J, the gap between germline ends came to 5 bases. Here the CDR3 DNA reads TGTGCCAGCAGTTTTAGGGACTATGGCTACACCTTC. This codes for CASSFRDYGYTF.

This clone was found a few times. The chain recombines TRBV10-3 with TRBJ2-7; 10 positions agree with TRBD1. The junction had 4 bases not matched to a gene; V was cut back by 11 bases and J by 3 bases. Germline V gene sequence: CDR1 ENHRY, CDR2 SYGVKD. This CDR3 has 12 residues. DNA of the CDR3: TGTGCCGGCGGGACAGGGGACTACGAGCAGTACTTC. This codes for CAGGTGDYEQYF.

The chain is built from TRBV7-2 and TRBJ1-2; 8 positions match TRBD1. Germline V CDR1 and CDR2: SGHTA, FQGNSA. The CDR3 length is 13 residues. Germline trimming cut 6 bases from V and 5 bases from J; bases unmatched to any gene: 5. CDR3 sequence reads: CASRLGTGYGYTF. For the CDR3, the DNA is TGTGCCAGCAGACTCGGGACAGGTTATGGCTACACCTTC.

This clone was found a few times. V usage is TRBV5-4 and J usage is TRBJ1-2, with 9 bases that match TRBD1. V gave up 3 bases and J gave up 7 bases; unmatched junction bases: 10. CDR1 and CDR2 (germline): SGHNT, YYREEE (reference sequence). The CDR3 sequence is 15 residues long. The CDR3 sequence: CASSSGTGWGGGYTF. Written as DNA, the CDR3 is TGTGCCAGCAGCTCAGGGACAGGGTGGGGTGGTGGCTACACCTTC.